The T cell receptor beta chain under discussion was sequenced for a study of T cells after yellow fever vaccination. TCRdb redid the calling of the 5' RACE reads with MiXCR, one entry per CDR3 protein. The sample carries 350,000 or so distinct CDR3 sequences, less than 9.5% recorded once. The CDR3 consists of 15 residues. Germline CDR1 is SGHTA and CDR2 is FQGTGA. J gave up 2 bases and V 0 bases, and 1 base lay outside the gene matches. The chain is built from TRBV7-3 and TRBJ2-3, with TRBD2 matching over 8 bases. The source was PBMCs, collected 35 to 50 days after the first yellow fever vaccination. The receptor was derived from a man between 18 and 35 years old who received the YFV17D yellow fever vaccine. The CDR3 DNA follows: TGTGCCAGCAGCTTAACCGGGGGGGCCACAGATACGCAGTATTTT. Translation gives CASSLTGGATDTQYF.